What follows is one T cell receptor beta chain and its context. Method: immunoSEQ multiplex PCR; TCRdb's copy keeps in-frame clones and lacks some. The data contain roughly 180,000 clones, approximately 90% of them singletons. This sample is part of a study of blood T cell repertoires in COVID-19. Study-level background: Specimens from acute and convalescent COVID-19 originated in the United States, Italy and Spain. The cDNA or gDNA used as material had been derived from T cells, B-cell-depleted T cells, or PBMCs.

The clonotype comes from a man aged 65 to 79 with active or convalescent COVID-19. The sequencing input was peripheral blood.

CDR3 coding DNA: TGCGCCAGCAGCTTACAGGGATTGGAGACCCAGTACTTC. Its protein product is CASSLQGLETQYF. The chain uses TRBV5-1 and TRBJ2-5; maybe TRBD1 (6 bases). CDR1 and CDR2 from the germline V gene are SGHRS and YFSETQ. This CDR3 spans 13 amino acids. The ends were cut back, 2 bases at V and 5 bases at J, with 10 bases in the middle. The whole variable domain, filled in from reference TRBV5-1 and TRBJ2-5, reads KAGVTQTPRYLIKTRGQQVTLSCSPISGHRSVSWYQQTPGQGLQFLFEYFSETQRNKGNFPGRFSGRQFSNSRSEMNVSTLELGDSALYLCASSLQGLETQYFGPGTRLLVL.